The 12 T cell receptor beta chains presented below share a single source sample, sequenced in a study of vaccination and CD4 T cells after COVID-19. The Oncomine TCR Beta short-read assay generated sequence data from the DNA of cultured CD4+ T cells. One entry per CDR3 protein, called by TCRdb with MiXCR from the PCR reads. Among over 6,500 distinct CDR3 sequences listed, 60% to 70% were seen once. Treatment denoted: roughly nine-day PBMC culture with coronavirus spike peptide pools or control peptides (ViraFEST assay). No antigen has been assigned to these receptors. The sequenced sample was CD4+ T cells from blood, cultured in vitro. The receptors were gathered from a human donor who had recovered from COVID-19.

The chain is built from TRBV5-1 and TRBJ2-5; no reliable D call. The V and J ends lost 1 base and 3 bases respectively, with 16 bases between them. The germline gives CDR1 SGHRS, CDR2 YFSETQ. The CDR3 extends over 16 amino acids. In DNA form, the CDR3 reads TGCGCCAGCAGCTTGCGAAGCGCATCCCCCGAAGAGACCCAGTACTTC. It translates to CASSLRSASPEETQYF.

This clonotype has a handful of counts. CDR3 DNA: TGTGCCAGCAGCCTCGTAGGGACAGGGGAATTGTACGAGCAGTACTTC. Its translation is CASSLVGTGELYEQYF. The chain employs TRBV28 and TRBJ2-7; 10 nucleotides agree with TRBD1. Germline CDR1 and CDR2: MDHEN and SYDVKM. Trimming at V came to 6 bases and at J to 4 bases, leaving 12 bases not matched to a gene. The CDR3 runs 16 residues.

The V gene is TRBV20-1, the J gene TRBJ2-1; D is uncertain. The CDR3 is 12 residues long. Germline V gene data show CDR1 as DFQATT and CDR2 as SNEGSKA (reference sequence). Trimming cost V 7 bases and J 0 bases, with 7 bases left between them. The chain's CDR3 is CSETYSYNEQFF. The CDR3 DNA reads TGCAGTGAAACCTACTCCTACAATGAGCAGTTCTTC.

This chain joins TRBV19 and TRBJ1-1; D gene uncertain. This CDR3 is 14 amino acids long. Germline loops: CDR1 LNHDA, CDR2 SQIVND (reference sequence). The ends were cut back, 0 bases at V and 3 bases at J, with 8 bases in the middle. CDR3 sequence: CASSIDMGYTEAFF. DNA of the CDR3: TGTGCCAGTAGTATAGATATGGGGTACACTGAAGCTTTCTTT. Full variable domain (rest looked up from reference TRBV19 and TRBJ1-1): DGGITQSPKYLFRKEGQNVTLSCEQNLNHDAMYWYRQDPGQGLRLIYYSQIVNDFQKGDIAEGYSVSREKKESFPLTVTSAQKNPTAFYLCASSIDMGYTEAFFGQGTRLTVV.

The J gene is TRBJ1-2, the V gene TRBV6-5, with 7 bases fitting TRBD1. The CDR3 sequence is 17 residues long. After removal of 0 bases from V and 4 bases from J, the junction contained 11 bases not matched to a gene. CDR1 is MNHEY, CDR2 SVGAGI, per germline. The CDR3 loop is CASSYSLYDRDGYGYTF. Written as DNA, the CDR3 is TGTGCCAGCAGTTACTCCTTGTACGACAGGGATGGCTATGGCTACACCTTC.

This clonotype showed up just a few times. This CDR3 is CATSDPGMPQHF. The CDR3 DNA sequence: TGTGCCACCAGTGACCCGGGGATGCCCCAGCATTTT. The chain recombines TRBV24-1 with TRBJ1-5, with no clear D. This CDR3 has 12 amino acids. Trimming removed 4 bases at V and 9 bases at J, with 9 bases between. CDR1 and CDR2 (germline): KGHDR, SFDVKD.

The genes are TRBV2 and TRBJ2-3; the D gene could be TRBD1 or TRBD2 (6 bases each). V lost 6 bases and J 0 bases, leaving 22 bases between the germline ends. Germline V gene data show CDR1 as SNHLY and CDR2 as FYNNEI. This CDR3 contains 18 residues. The CDR3 nucleotides read TGTGCCAGCAGGGAGGGCAGGGGCTACCCTGATAGCACAGATACGCAGTATTTT. The encoded protein is CASREGRGYPDSTDTQYF.

By share, this clonotype ranks as large. This chain links TRBV4-2 with TRBJ2-5; TRBD2 matches at 9 bases. Germline-derived CDR1 and CDR2 are LGHNA and YNFKEQ. V dropped 10 bases and J dropped 5; count of bases not matched to a gene: 11. The CDR3 is 14 amino acids. Written as DNA, the CDR3 is TGTGCCACCAGTAGCGGGGGCCCAGACGAGACCCAGTACTTC. Its protein is CATSSGGPDETQYF.

This clonotype was detected only once. The chain combines TRBV7-9 with TRBJ2-4; possible D gene TRBD1, 7 bases. Looked up from germline, CDR1 is SEHNR and CDR2 is FQNEAQ (reference sequence). The CDR3 sequence is 15 residues long. The V end lost 5 bases, the J end lost 8 bases, and 19 bases lay between the germline ends. Here the CDR3 DNA reads TGTGCCAGCAGCCGGGAGACAGGGCTTAGGGACATTCAGTACTTC. Translating gives CASSRETGLRDIQYF.

J is TRBJ2-3 and V is TRBV6-5, with D tentatively TRBD1 or TRBD2 (6 bases each). Trimming removed 0 bases at V and 2 bases at J, with 12 bases between. CDR1 MNHEY and CDR2 SVGAGI come from the germline V gene. There are 16 residues in the CDR3. In nucleotides, the CDR3 is TGTGCCAGCAGTTACTCGTCGGGGGCCTACACAGATACGCAGTATTTT. Its translation: CASSYSSGAYTDTQYF.

This sequence joins TRBV14 and TRBJ1-5; TRBD1 might be the D (5 bases). The ends were cut back, 3 bases at V and 11 bases at J, with 14 bases in the middle. CDR1 is SGHDN, CDR2 FVKESK, per germline. This CDR3 has 13 residues. CDR3 coding DNA: TGTGCCAGCAGCCAGTCGGGGCGTCAAGCCCAGCATTTT. This sequence encodes CASSQSGRQAQHF. Combining the CDR3 with reference TRBV14 and TRBJ1-5 gives the whole variable domain EAGVTQFPSHSVIEKGQTVTLRCDPISGHDNLYWYRRVMGKEIKFLLHFVKESKQDESGMPNNRFLAERTGGTYSTLKVQPAELEDSGVYFCASSQSGRQAQHFGDGTRLSIL.

The chain uses TRBV6-1 and TRBJ2-2; the match to TRBD1 covers 9 bases. The germline CDR1 and CDR2 sequences are MNHNS and SASEGT. V lost 1 base to trimming and J lost 6 bases; unmatched junction nucleotides: 12. CDR3 length: 18 amino acids. CDR3 nucleotide sequence: TGTGCCAGCAGTGAAGGGCGGTTTGTGACAGGGGGTCCCGGGGAGCTGTTTTTT. It specifies CASSEGRFVTGGPGELFF.